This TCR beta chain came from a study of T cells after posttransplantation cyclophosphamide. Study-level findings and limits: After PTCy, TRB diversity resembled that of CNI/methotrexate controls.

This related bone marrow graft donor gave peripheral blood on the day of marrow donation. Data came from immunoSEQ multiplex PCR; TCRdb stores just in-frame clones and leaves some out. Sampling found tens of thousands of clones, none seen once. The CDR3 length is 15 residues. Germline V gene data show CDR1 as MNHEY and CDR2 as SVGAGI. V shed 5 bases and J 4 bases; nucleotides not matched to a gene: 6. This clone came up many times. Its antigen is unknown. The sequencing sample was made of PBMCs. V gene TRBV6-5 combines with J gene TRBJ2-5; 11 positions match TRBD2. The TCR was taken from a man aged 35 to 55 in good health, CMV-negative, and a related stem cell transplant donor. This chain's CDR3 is CASSGGLAVRETQYF. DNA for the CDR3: TGTGCCAGCAGTGGGGGACTAGCGGTTCGAGAGACCCAGTACTTC.